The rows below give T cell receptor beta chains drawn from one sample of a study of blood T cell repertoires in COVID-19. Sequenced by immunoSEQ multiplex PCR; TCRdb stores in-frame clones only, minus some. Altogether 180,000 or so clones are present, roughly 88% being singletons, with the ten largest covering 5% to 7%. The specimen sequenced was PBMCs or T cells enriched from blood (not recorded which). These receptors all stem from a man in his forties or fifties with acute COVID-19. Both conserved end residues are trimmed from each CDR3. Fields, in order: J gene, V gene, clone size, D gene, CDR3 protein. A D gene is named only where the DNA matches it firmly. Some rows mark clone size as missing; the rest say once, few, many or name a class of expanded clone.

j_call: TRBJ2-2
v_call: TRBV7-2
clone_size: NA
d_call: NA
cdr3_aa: ASSPTRGGELF

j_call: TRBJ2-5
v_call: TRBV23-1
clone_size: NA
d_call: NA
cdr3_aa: ASSQSRQGETQY

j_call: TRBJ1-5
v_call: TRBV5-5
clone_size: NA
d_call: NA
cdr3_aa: ASSPSATGYNQPQH

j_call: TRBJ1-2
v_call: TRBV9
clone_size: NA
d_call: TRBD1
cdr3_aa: ASSVGDRVAGYT

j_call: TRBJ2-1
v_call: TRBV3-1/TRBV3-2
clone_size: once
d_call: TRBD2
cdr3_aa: ASSYRLAANEQF

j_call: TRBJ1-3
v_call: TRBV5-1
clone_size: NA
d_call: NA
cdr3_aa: ASSQRESSGNTIY

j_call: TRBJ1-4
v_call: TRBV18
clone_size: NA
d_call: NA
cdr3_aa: ASSGGFGEKLF

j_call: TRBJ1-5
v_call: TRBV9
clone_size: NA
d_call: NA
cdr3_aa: ASSVGENNQPQH

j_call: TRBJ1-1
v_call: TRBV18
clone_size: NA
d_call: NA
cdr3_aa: ASSPQGSEAF

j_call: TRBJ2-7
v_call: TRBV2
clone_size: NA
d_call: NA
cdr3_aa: ASRAGRIVSYEQY

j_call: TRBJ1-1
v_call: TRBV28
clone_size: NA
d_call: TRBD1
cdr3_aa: ASSVGTGNTEAF

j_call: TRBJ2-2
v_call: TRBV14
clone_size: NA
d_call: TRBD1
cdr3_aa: ASSQEGTGSTGELF

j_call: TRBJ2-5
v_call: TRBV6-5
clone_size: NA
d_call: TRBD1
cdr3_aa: ASSLAGQGRETQY

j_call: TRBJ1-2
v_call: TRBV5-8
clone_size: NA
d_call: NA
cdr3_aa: ASSLWGTGYT

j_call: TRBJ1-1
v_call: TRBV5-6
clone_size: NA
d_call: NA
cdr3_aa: ASSLSGMNTEAF

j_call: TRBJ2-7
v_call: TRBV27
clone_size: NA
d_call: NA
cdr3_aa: ASRGAGTYEQY

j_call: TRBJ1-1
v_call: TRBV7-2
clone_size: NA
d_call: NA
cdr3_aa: ASSRRGNTEAF

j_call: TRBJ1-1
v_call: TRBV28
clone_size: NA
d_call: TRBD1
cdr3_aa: ASRTGDTEAF

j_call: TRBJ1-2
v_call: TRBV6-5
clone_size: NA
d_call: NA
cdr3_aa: ATTGGNYGYT

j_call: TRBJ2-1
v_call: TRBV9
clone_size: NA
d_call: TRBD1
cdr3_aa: ASSVARTGGKSYNEQF

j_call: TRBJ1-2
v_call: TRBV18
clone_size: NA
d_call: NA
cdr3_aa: ASCPDSPNYGYT

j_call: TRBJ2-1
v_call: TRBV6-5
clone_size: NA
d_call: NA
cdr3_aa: ASSYSAEGNEQF

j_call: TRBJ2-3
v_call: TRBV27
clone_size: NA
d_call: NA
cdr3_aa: ASSLRGLRSSDTQY

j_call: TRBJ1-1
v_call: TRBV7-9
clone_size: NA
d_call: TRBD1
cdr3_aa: ASSPTRTGGNTEAF

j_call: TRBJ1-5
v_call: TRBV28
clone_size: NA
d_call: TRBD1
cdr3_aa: ASSFLGQGNQPQH

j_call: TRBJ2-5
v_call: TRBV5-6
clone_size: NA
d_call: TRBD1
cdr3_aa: ASSLTGGLGETQY

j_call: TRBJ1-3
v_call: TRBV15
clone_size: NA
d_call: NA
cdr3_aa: ATSSPDRTSGNTIY

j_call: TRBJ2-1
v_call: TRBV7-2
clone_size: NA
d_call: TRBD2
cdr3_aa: ASNLAGTSQNEQF

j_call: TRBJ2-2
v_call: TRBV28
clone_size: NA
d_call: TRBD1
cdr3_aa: ASSSGQGVTGELF

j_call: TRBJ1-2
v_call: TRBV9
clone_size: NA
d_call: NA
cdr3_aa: ASSVGPREGSSYGYT

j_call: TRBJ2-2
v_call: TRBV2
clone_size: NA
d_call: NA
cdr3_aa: ASRTDSNTGELF

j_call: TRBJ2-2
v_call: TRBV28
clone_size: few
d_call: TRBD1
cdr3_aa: ASRRQGANTGELF

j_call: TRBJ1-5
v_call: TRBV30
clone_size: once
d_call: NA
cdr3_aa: AWSGQQGNQPQH